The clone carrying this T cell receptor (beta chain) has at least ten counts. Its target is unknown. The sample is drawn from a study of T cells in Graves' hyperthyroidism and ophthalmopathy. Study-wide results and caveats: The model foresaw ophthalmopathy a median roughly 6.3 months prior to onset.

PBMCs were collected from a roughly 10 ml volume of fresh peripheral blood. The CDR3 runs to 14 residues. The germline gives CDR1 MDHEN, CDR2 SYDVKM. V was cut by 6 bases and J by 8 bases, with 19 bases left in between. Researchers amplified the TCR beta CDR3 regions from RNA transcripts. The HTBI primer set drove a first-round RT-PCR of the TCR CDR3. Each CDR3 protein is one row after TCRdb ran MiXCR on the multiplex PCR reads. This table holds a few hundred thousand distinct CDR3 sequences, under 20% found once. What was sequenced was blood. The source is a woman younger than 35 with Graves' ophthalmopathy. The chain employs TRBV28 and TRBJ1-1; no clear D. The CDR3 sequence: CASSRTSIYLEAFF. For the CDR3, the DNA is TGTGCCAGCAGCCGCACATCGATCTACCTGGAAGCTTTCTTT. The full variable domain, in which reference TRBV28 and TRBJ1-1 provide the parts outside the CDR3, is DVKVTQSSRYLVKRTGEKVFLECVQDMDHENMFWYRQDPGLGLRLIYFSYDVKMKEKGDIPEGYSVSREKKERFSLILESASTNQTSMYLCASSRTSIYLEAFFGQGTRLTVV.